These T cell receptor beta chains were read from a single sample in a study of T cells in Graves' hyperthyroidism and ophthalmopathy. TCRdb reanalysed the multiplex PCR reads using MiXCR and keeps one entry per CDR3 protein. The sample carries hundreds of thousands of distinct CDR3 sequences, about 20% recorded once. The sample consisted of blood. The source is a man aged 35-49 years with Graves' ophthalmopathy. Both conserved end residues are part of each CDR3. Each record gives: V gene, J gene, D gene, clone size, CDR3 DNA, CDR3 protein. A D gene is named only where the DNA matches it firmly. A clone size is listed for some rows: how often the clone was seen (once, few, many), or a class if it is expanded.

TRBV20-1,TRBJ1-3,.,.,TGCAGTGCTAGCAAGGGCTCTGGAAACACCATATATTTT,CSASKGSGNTIYF
TRBV2,TRBJ2-1,TRBD2,many,TGTGCCAGCAGTGGCCACCCTGGGACTAGCGGGAGCCGGTATGAGCAGTTCTTC,CASSGHPGTSGSRYEQFF
TRBV7-2,TRBJ2-7,.,.,TGTGCCAGCAGCCCGAGGGCGGCCAGTGCCTACGAGCAGTACTTC,CASSPRAASAYEQYF
TRBV6-2/TRBV6-3,TRBJ2-7,.,many,TGTGCCAGCAGTTATTGGCTAGCGGAGGGGGCCTCCTACGAGCAGTACTTC,CASSYWLAEGASYEQYF
TRBV7-9,TRBJ1-5,.,few,TGTGCCAGCAGCACGGAAGGGCCCCAGCATTTT,CASSTEGPQHF
TRBV20-1,TRBJ1-5,.,many,TGCAGTGCTAGAGATTCGAGTGGCAATCAGCCCCAGCATTTT,CSARDSSGNQPQHF
TRBV11-2,TRBJ2-1,TRBD2,.,TGTGCCAGCGGATACCCCCCTACCGGGACTAGCGGGAGCCCTCTTGGTGAGCAGTTCTTC,CASGYPPTGTSGSPLGEQFF
TRBV3-1,TRBJ2-7,TRBD1,.,TGTGCCAGCAGCCAAAGAGCCGGACAGGGCTCCTACGAGCAGTACTTC,CASSQRAGQGSYEQYF
TRBV5-1,TRBJ1-3,.,.,TGCGCCAGCAGCTTGGCCAGCTCAGCTGGAAACACCATATATTTT,CASSLASSAGNTIYF
TRBV11-1,TRBJ2-7,TRBD1,.,TGTGCCAGCAGCGGTTACATACAGGGGGCGCTCCACGAGCAGTACTTC,CASSGYIQGALHEQYF
TRBV10-3,TRBJ2-1,TRBD1,few,TGTGCCTCTAAGGGACAGGGCCCCAACAATGAGCAGTTCTTC,CASKGQGPNNEQFF
TRBV7-9,TRBJ1-6,.,.,TGTGCCAGCAGCTTGGGGGCCTCTAATTCACCCCTCCACTTT,CASSLGASNSPLHF
TRBV30,TRBJ2-2,.,.,TGTGCCTGGATACTAGCGAACACCGGGGAGCTGTTTTTT,CAWILANTGELFF
TRBV7-2,TRBJ2-1,TRBD1,many,TGTGCCAGCAGCCTCCGGGGACAGATCGGCAATGAGCAGTTCTTC,CASSLRGQIGNEQFF
TRBV11-2,TRBJ2-3,.,many,TGTGCCAGCAGCTTAGTAACTCGGGGGGATACGCAGTATTTT,CASSLVTRGDTQYF
TRBV18,TRBJ2-3,TRBD1,few,TGTGCCAGCTCACTGGGACAGGTGAGCACAGATACGCAGTATTTT,CASSLGQVSTDTQYF
TRBV6-2/TRBV6-3,TRBJ1-1,.,many,TGTGCCAGCAGTTATTTGGAGAACACTGAAGCTTTCTTT,CASSYLENTEAFF
TRBV2,TRBJ2-7,.,many,TGTGCCAGCAGGGGCAGTAGCGGTCCCTACGAGCAGTACTTC,CASRGSSGPYEQYF